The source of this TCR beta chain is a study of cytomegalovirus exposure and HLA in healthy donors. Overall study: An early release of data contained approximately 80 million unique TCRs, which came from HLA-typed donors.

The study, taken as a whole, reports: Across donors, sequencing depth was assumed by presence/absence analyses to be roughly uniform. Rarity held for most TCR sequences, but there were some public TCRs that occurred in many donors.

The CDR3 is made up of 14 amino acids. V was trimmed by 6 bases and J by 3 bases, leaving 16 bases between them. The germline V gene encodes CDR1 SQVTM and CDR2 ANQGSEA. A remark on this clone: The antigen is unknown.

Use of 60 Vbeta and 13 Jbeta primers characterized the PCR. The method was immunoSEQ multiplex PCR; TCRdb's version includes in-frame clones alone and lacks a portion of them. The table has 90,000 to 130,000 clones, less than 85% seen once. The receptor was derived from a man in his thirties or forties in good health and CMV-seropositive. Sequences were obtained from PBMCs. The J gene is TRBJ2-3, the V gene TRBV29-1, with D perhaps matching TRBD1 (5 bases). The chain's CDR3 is CSVLGRGATDTQYF. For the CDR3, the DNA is TGCAGCGTCCTAGGACGTGGGGCTACAGATACGCAGTATTTT.